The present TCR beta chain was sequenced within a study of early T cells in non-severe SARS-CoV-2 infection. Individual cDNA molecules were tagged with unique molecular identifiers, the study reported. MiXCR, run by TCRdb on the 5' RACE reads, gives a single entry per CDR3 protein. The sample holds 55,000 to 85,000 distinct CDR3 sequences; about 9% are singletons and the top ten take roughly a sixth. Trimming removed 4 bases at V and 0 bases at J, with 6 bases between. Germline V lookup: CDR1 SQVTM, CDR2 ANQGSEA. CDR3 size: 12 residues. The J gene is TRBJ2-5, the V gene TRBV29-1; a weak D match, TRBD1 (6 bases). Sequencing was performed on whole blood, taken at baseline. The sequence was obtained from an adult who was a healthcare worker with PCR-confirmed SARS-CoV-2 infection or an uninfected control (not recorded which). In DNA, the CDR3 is TGCAGCGTTGGGGGGCACCAAGAGACCCAGTACTTC. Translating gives CSVGGHQETQYF. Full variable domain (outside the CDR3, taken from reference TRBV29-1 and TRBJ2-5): SAVISQKPSRDICQRGTSLTIQCQVDSQVTMMFWYRQQPGQSLTLIATANQGSEATYESGFVIDKFPISRPNLTFSTLTVSNMSPEDSSIYLCSVGGHQETQYFGPGTRLLVL.